Shown below are 19 T cell receptor beta chains from a single sample sequenced in a study of T cells in Graves' hyperthyroidism and ophthalmopathy. Amplification of TCR beta CDR3 regions was performed using RNA transcripts as template. Researchers ran a first-round RT-PCR on the TCR CDR3 using the HTBI primer set. MiXCR, applied by TCRdb to the multiplex PCR reads, yields one record per CDR3 protein. The sample yields around 340,000 distinct CDR3 sequences, roughly 15% seen once. Sequencing was done on a sample of blood. These receptors all stem from a man under 40 with Graves' hyperthyroidism.

This clonotype appeared a few times. This chain connects TRBV7-3 to TRBJ2-2; 11 bases align to TRBD2. V was clipped by 4 bases and J by 6 bases; unmatched bases: 1. The CDR3 extends over 14 amino acids. The germline V gene has CDR1 SGHTA and CDR2 FQGTGA. The CDR3, as DNA: TGTGCCAGCAGCTCTAGCGGGAGGCCCGGGGAGCTGTTTTTT. Its protein is CASSSSGRPGELFF.

This chain connects TRBV9 to TRBJ2-3; weak D call: TRBD2 (6 bases). V was trimmed by 1 base and J by 2 bases, leaving 11 bases between them. This CDR3 spans 15 amino acids. Germline values: CDR1 SGDLS, CDR2 YYNGEE. The CDR3 reads CASSVWDLTTDTQYF. The CDR3 bases are TGTGCCAGCAGCGTATGGGACTTAACCACAGATACGCAGTATTTT.

This clonotype appeared a few times. V is TRBV24-1 and J is TRBJ2-3, with D maybe TRBD1 (5 bases). Germline V CDR1 and CDR2: KGHDR, SFDVKD. The CDR3 is 14 amino acids. Trimming shortened V by 9 bases and J by 0 bases, and 12 bases separated the two germline ends. CDR3 bases: TGTGCCACCGGGCAGGGCACTAGCACAGATACGCAGTATTTT. It translates to CATGQGTSTDTQYF.

The sample holds many counts of this clonotype. This chain joins TRBV30 and TRBJ2-7; a weak D match, TRBD2 (5 bases). With 0 bases removed from V and 5 bases from J, the gap between germline ends came to 26 bases. This CDR3 comprises 18 residues. The germline V gene has CDR1 GTSNPN and CDR2 SVGIG (reference sequence). The CDR3 DNA reads TGTGCCTGGAGTGTAAGAGGGTTTCGAGATGGGCGAAACAACGAGCAGTACTTC. This translates into CAWSVRGFRDGRNNEQYF.

The rearrangement joins TRBV7-8 to TRBJ1-2; 9 positions match TRBD1. Per germline, CDR1 SGHVS and CDR2 FQNEAQ. CDR3 size: 18 residues. V shed 1 base, J shed 3 bases, and the junction held 12 bases outside the gene matches. The CDR3 DNA sequence: TGTGCCAGCAGCTTAGAATTAGCGGGACAGGGAATGTACTATGGCTACACCTTC. It specifies CASSLELAGQGMYYGYTF.

This rearrangement joins TRBV7-9 to TRBJ2-2; D is ambiguous. V lost 2 bases and J 2 bases, leaving 6 bases between the germline ends. This CDR3 has 14 amino acids. Germline-derived CDR1 and CDR2 are SEHNR and FQNEAQ (reference sequence). The CDR3 region is CASSLHTNTGELFF. In nucleotides, the CDR3 is TGTGCCAGCAGCTTACACACTAACACCGGGGAGCTGTTTTTT.

This clonotype came up many times. The gene calls are TRBV30 and TRBJ2-3; D is perhaps TRBD2 (6 bases). The V and J ends lost 0 bases and 2 bases respectively, with 18 bases between them. The CDR3 covers 17 residues. CDR1 and CDR2 from the germline V gene are GTSNPN and SVGIG (reference sequence). Here the CDR3 reads CAWSVGWGTGSTDTQYF. The CDR3 nucleotides read TGTGCCTGGAGTGTAGGATGGGGGACTGGCTCCACAGATACGCAGTATTTT.

The rearrangement joins TRBV6-1 to TRBJ2-1; 14 bases fit TRBD2. V trimming: 6 bases; J trimming: 4 bases; junction bases outside the gene matches: 5. CDR1 is MNHNS and CDR2 is SASEGT in the germline V gene. The CDR3 sequence is 16 residues long. The DNA for the CDR3 is TGTGCCAGCAGACCGACTAGCGGGAGGGAATACAATGAGCAGTTCTTC. Translating it yields CASRPTSGREYNEQFF.

This clonotype was detected a few times. The gene calls are TRBV9 and TRBJ2-7; 12 bases align to TRBD2. The CDR3 consists of 18 residues. Trimming cost V 0 bases and J 2 bases; bases outside gene matches: 9. Germline V gene sequence: CDR1 SGDLS, CDR2 YYNGEE. In DNA form, the CDR3 reads TGTGCCAGCAGCGTAGAAAGGGGACTAGCGGGTCCTCCCTACGAGCAGTACTTC. The encoded protein is CASSVERGLAGPPYEQYF.

This clonotype was detected ten times or more. The chain combines TRBV3-1 with TRBJ2-3, with TRBD2 identical over 7 bases. Germline trimming cut 3 bases from V and 7 bases from J; bases unmatched to any gene: 10. Germline V lookup: CDR1 LGHDT, CDR2 YNNKEL (reference sequence). The CDR3 runs 15 residues. The CDR3 region is CASSHRDYRFNTQYF. The CDR3 DNA reads TGTGCCAGCAGCCATCGGGACTATAGGTTTAATACGCAGTATTTT.

This clonotype was observed at least ten times. The J gene is TRBJ2-5, the V gene TRBV20-1; a possible D gene is TRBD1 (7 bases). The CDR3 has 15 residues. Trimming took off 5 bases at V and 2 bases at J, with 18 bases between the two ends. Germline CDR1 and CDR2: DFQATT and SNEGSKA (reference sequence). The DNA for the CDR3 is TGCAGTGCTTTGCCGGGGGACAGAAAGCAAGAGACCCAGTACTTC. It translates to CSALPGDRKQETQYF.

This clonotype has a handful of counts. The chain joins TRBV6-2 or TRBV6-3 to TRBJ2-2, with 8 bases fitting TRBD1. Germline CDR1 and CDR2: MNHEY and SVGEGT. The CDR3 has 13 residues. Germline trimming cut 8 bases from V and 6 bases from J; bases unmatched to any gene: 5. Here the CDR3 DNA reads TGTGCCAGCGGACAGGGATTGGCCGGGGAGCTGTTTTTT. It codes for CASGQGLAGELFF.

The gene calls are TRBV10-3 and TRBJ2-3; perhaps TRBD1 as D (6 bases). Germline V lookup: CDR1 ENHRY, CDR2 SYGVKD. The CDR3 totals 13 residues. Trimming shortened V by 2 bases and J by 11 bases, and 14 bases separated the two germline ends. For the CDR3, the DNA is TGTGCCATCAGTGAGACCCGGGACAACGAGCAGTATTTT. Its protein is CAISETRDNEQYF.

The chain joins TRBV11-2 to TRBJ2-1; 11 bases map to TRBD2. Germline assignment: CDR1 SGHAT and CDR2 FQNNGV. This CDR3 spans 16 amino acids. V was pared by 5 bases and J by 3 bases, with 6 bases of the junction left unmatched. The CDR3 protein is CASSQGTSGRYNEQFF. CDR3 sequence (DNA): TGTGCCAGCAGCCAAGGGACTAGCGGACGCTACAATGAGCAGTTCTTC.

Many counts were recorded for this clonotype. The V call is TRBV6-1, the J call TRBJ2-5, with 7 bases that match TRBD2. The germline CDR1 and CDR2 sequences are MNHNS and SASEGT. This CDR3 contains 15 residues. V gave up 7 bases and J gave up 1 base; unmatched junction bases: 9. CDR3 protein: CASTSRSGTQETQYF. CDR3 coding DNA: TGTGCCAGCACCTCGAGGAGCGGGACCCAAGAGACCCAGTACTTC.

J is TRBJ2-3 and V is TRBV4-1; no reliable D call. Trimming pared 0 bases from V and 1 base from J, leaving 8 bases between. Germline V gives CDR1 MGHRA, CDR2 YSYEKL. This CDR3 comprises 15 residues. The chain's CDR3 is CASSQDLRGTDTQYF. In nucleotides, the CDR3 is TGCGCCAGCAGCCAAGATCTGCGTGGCACAGATACGCAGTATTTT.

This clonotype was seen at least ten times. The V gene is TRBV20-1, the J gene TRBJ2-4, with D possibly being TRBD1 (7 bases). Germline V lookup: CDR1 DFQATT, CDR2 SNEGSKA (reference sequence). CDR3 length equals 13 residues. The ends were cut back, 4 bases at V and 7 bases at J, with 14 bases in the middle. The CDR3 loop is CSAKGAGRNIQYF. For the CDR3, the DNA is TGCAGTGCTAAGGGGGCGGGGAGGAACATTCAGTACTTC.

This clonotype was seen a handful of times. This sequence joins TRBV6-6 and TRBJ2-3; 7 positions match TRBD2. After removal of 0 bases from V and 4 bases from J, the junction contained 10 bases not matched to a gene. CDR3 length: 17 residues. The germline V gene has CDR1 MNHNY and CDR2 SVGAGI (reference sequence). CDR3 coding DNA: TGTGCCAGCAGTTACTCGATGGGCGGGAGCCTTCCAGATACGCAGTATTTT. Translated, it gives CASSYSMGGSLPDTQYF.

V usage is TRBV12-3 or TRBV12-4 and J usage is TRBJ1-1; a possible D gene is TRBD1 (5 bases). The CDR3 length is 16 residues. Trimming cost V 5 bases and J 0 bases, with 16 bases left between them. The CDR3 region has the DNA TGTGCCAGCAGTGTGGGGCCCCGGGGGATGAACACTGAAGCTTTCTTT. Translated, it gives CASSVGPRGMNTEAFF.